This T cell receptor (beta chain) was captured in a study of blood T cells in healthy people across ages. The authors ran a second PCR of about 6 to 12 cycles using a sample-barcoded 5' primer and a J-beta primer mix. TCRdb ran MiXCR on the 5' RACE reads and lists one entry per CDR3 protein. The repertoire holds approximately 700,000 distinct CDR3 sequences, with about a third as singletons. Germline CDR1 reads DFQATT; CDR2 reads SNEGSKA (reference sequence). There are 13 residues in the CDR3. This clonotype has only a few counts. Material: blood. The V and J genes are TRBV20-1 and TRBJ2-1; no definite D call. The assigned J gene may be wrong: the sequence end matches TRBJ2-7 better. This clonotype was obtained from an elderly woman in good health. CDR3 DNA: TGCAGTGCTCCAGAGGACCTCCACAATGAGCAGTACTTC. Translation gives CSAPEDLHNEQYF.